One TCR beta chain is described in this entry. Across several immunoSEQ plates, the genomic DNA of each subset was split evenly. Method: immunoSEQ multiplex PCR; TCRdb's copy keeps in-frame clones and lacks some. The sample yields over a million clones, around 95% seen once. These data belong to a study of shared clonotypes between healthy human individuals. Trimming stripped 8 bases from V and 6 bases from J, with 14 bases between. CDR1 MNHEY and CDR2 SMNVEV come from the germline V gene (reference sequence). The CDR3 extends over 13 amino acids. The sequenced material came from naive CD4+ T cells sorted from blood. This sample's subset: CD45RA+ positively selected. The sequence derives from a young man in good health. The chain couples TRBV27 to TRBJ2-1; possible D gene TRBD2, 6 bases. For the CDR3, the DNA is TGTGCCAGCGAAAGGTACGGGAGCAATGAGCAGTTCTTC. This gives the protein CASERYGSNEQFF.